The sequence of this T cell receptor (beta chain) was determined in a study of cytomegalovirus exposure and HLA in healthy donors. The CDR3 is 14 residues long. V was clipped by 0 bases and J by 8 bases, with 13 bases between them. Germline-derived CDR1 and CDR2 are SEHNR and FQNEAQ (reference sequence). 60 Vbeta and 13 Jbeta primers were used in PCR. Generated by immunoSEQ multiplex PCR, the TCRdb table keeps only in-frame clones and is missing some. The sample lists some 100,000 clones; 79% were seen once. Donors were ostensibly healthy at sampling, although undocumented immune exposures were probable. Notes on the study in general: An apparent linkage of common viral pathogens to several of the most significant clusters emerged in a later analysis. Researchers reported from a later analysis that most CMV-associated TCR beta chains appeared HLA-restricted.

This clone has only one observation. Its specificity is unknown. The receptor was isolated from a female donor in good health and CMV-seropositive. The genes are TRBV7-9 and TRBJ1-1, with no clear D. Sequenced input: PBMCs. Written as DNA, the CDR3 is TGTGCCAGCAGCTTAGCACTAAGACCGGTGGAAGCTTTCTTT. It codes for CASSLALRPVEAFF.